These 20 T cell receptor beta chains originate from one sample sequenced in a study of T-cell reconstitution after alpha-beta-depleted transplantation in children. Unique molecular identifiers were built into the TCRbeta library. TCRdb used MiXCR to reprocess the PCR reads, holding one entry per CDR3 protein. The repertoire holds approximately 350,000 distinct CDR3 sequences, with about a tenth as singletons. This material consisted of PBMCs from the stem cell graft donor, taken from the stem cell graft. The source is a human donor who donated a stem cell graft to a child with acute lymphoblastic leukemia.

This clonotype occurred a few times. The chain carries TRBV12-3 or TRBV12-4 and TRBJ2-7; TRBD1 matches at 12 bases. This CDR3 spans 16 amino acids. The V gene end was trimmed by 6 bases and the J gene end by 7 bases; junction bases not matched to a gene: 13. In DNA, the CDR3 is TGTGCCAGCAGACCTGGGACAGGGGGCAGGACCGGGGAGCAGTACTTC. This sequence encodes CASRPGTGGRTGEQYF.

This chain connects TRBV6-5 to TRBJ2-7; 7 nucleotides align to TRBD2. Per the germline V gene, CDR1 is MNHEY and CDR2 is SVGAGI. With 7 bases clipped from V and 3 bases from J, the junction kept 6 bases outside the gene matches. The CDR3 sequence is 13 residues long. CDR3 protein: CASTKGLDYEQYF. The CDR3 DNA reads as TGTGCCAGCACCAAAGGACTAGACTACGAGCAGTACTTC.

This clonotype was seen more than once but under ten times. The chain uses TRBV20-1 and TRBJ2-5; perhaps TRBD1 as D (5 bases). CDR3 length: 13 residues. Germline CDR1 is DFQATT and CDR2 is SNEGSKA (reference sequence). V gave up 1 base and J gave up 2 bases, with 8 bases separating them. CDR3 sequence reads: CSARGRVQETQYF. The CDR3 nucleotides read TGCAGTGCTAGAGGCAGGGTACAAGAGACCCAGTACTTC.

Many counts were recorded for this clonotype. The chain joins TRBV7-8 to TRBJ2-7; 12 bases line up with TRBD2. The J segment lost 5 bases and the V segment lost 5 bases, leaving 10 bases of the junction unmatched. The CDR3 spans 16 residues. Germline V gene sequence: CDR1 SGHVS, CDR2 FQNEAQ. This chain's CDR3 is CASSPRLAGVSNEQYF. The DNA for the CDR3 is TGTGCCAGCAGCCCAAGACTAGCGGGAGTTTCCAACGAGCAGTACTTC.

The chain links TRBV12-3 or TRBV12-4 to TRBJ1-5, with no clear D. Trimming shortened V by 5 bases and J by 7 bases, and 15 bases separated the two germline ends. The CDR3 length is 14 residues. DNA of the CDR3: TGTGCCAGCAGTCACCCCGGTTTGGGGCAGCCCCAGCATTTT. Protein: CASSHPGLGQPQHF.

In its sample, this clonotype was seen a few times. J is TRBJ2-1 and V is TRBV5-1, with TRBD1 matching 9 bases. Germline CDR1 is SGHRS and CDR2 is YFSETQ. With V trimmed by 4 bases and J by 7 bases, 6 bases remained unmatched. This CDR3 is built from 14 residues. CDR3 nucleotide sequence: TGCGCCAGCAGCGCATGGACAGGGGTAAATGAGCAGTTCTTC. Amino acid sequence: CASSAWTGVNEQFF. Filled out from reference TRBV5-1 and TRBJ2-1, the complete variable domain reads KAGVTQTPRYLIKTRGQQVTLSCSPISGHRSVSWYQQTPGQGLQFLFEYFSETQRNKGNFPGRFSGRQFSNSRSEMNVSTLELGDSALYLCASSAWTGVNEQFFGPGTRLTVL.

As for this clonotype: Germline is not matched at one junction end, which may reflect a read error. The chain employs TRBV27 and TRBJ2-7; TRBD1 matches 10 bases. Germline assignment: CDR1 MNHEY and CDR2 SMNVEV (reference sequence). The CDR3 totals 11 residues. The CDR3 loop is CASCIGTGALF. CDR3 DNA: TGTGCCAGCTGTATCGGGACAGGGGCCCTCTTC.

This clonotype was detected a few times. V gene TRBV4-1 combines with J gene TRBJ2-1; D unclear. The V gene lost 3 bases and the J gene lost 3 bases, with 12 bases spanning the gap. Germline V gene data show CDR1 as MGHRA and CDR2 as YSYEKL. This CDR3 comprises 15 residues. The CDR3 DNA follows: TGCGCCAGCAGCCACTCGGAAGGCCTCTACAATGAGCAGTTCTTC. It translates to CASSHSEGLYNEQFF.

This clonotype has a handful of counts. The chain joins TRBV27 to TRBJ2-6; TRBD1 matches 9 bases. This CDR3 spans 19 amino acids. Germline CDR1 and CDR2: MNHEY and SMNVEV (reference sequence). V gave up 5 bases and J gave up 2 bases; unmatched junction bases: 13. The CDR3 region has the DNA TGTGCCAGCAGTACCCACCGGGACAGGGATTTCGCTGGGGCCAACGTCCTGACTTTC. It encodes CASSTHRDRDFAGANVLTF.

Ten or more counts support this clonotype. The DNA for the CDR3 is TGTGCCAGCAGTGAGGGACAGTTAGGGGAAAAACTGTTTTTT. Translating it yields CASSEGQLGEKLFF. V is TRBV25-1 and J is TRBJ1-4; 7 bases match TRBD1. Trimming took 3 bases from V and 8 from J; bases not matched to a gene: 6. The CDR3 runs 14 residues. In germline, CDR1 is MGHDK, CDR2 SYGVNS.

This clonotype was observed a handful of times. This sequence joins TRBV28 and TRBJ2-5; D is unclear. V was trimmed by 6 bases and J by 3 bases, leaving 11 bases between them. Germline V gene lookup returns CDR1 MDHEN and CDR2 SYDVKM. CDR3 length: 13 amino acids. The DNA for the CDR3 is TGTGCCAGCAGCCCCCGGTTGGAAGAGACCCAGTACTTC. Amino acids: CASSPRLEETQYF.

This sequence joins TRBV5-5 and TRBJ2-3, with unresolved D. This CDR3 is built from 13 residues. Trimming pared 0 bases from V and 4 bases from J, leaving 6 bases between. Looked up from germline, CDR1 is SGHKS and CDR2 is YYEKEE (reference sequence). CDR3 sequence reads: CASSLGFSDTQYF. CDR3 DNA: TGTGCCAGCAGCTTGGGGTTCTCAGATACGCAGTATTTT.

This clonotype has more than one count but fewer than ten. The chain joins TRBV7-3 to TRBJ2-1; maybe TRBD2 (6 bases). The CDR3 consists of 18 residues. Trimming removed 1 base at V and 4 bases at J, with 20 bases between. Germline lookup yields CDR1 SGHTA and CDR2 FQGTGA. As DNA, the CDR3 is TGTGCCAGCAGCTTAAACCCCAGTGGGGGGAGCCTGTACAATGAGCAGTTCTTC. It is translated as CASSLNPSGGSLYNEQFF.

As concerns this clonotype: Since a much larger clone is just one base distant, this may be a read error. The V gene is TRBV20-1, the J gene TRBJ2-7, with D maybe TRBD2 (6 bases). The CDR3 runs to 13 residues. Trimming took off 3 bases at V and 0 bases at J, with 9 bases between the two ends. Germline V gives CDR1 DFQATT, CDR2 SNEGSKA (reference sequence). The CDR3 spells CSASCGTSYEQYF. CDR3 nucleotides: TGCAGTGCTAGTTGCGGGACCTCCTACGAGCAGTACTTC.

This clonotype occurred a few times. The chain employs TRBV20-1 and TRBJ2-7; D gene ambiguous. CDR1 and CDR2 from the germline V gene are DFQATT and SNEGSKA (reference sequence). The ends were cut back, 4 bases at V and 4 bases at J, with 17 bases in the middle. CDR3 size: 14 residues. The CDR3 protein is CSATSTNLAYEQYF. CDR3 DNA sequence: TGCAGTGCTACATCGACCAATTTGGCATACGAGCAGTACTTC.

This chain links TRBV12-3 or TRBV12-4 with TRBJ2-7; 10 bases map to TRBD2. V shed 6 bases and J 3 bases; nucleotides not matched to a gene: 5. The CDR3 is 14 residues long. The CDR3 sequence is CASREAGGVYEQYF. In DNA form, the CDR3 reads TGTGCCAGCAGGGAAGCGGGAGGGGTCTACGAGCAGTACTTC.

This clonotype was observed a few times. This chain's CDR3 is CASSLTWVARSEAFF. DNA for the CDR3: TGTGCCAGCAGCTTAACCTGGGTGGCCCGCAGTGAAGCTTTCTTT. The chain links TRBV7-3 to TRBJ1-1; D is unresolved. This CDR3 is 15 amino acids long. V was trimmed by 0 bases and J by 7 bases, leaving 15 bases between them. From germline, CDR1 is SGHTA and CDR2 FQGTGA. Combining the CDR3 with reference TRBV7-3 and TRBJ1-1 gives the whole variable domain GAGVSQTPSNKVTEKGKYVELRCDPISGHTALYWYRQSLGQGPEFLIYFQGTGAADDSGLPNDRFFAVRPEGSVSTLKIQRTERGDSAVYLCASSLTWVARSEAFFGQGTRLTVV.

The CDR3 reads CASSPGGGSDKPQHF. DNA for the CDR3: TGTGCCAGCAGCCCCGGGGGCGGTAGCGATAAGCCCCAGCATTTT. This rearrangement joins TRBV7-2 to TRBJ1-5; D may be TRBD1 (6 bases). Germline CDR1 and CDR2: SGHTA and FQGNSA. The CDR3 is 15 residues long. V shed 5 bases and J shed 8 bases, with 19 bases lying between them.

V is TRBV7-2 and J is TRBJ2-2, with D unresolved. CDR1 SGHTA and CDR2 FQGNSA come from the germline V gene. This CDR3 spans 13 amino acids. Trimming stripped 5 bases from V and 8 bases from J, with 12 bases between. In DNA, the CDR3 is TGTGCCAGCAGCCCTAACACCGAAGGGGAGCTGTTTTTT. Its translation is CASSPNTEGELFF.

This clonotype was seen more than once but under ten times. CDR3 DNA: TGTGCCAGTAGTCCCGGACTAGCGGACTTCTCCTACAATGAGCAGTTCTTC. Translation: CASSPGLADFSYNEQFF. The chain combines TRBV19 with TRBJ2-1; 10 bases map to TRBD2. Germline trimming cut 5 bases from V and 0 bases from J; bases unmatched to any gene: 7. Germline-derived CDR1 and CDR2 are LNHDA and SQIVND (reference sequence). The CDR3 is 17 residues long.